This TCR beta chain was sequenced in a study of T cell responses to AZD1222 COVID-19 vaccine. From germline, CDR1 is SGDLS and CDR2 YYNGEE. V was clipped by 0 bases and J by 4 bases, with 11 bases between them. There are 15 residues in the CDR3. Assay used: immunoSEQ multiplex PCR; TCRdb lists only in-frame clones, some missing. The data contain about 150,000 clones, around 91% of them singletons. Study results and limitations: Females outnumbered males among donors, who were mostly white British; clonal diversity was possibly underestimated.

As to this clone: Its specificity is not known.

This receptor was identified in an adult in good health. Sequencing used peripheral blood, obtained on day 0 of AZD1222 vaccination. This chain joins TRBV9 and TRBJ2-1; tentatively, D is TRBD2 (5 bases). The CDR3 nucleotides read TGTGCCAGCAGCGTAGTTTCTAGCACGTACAATGAGCAGTTCTTC. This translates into CASSVVSSTYNEQFF.